This T cell receptor (beta chain) was sequenced during a study of T cell repertoires in ileal Crohn's disease. The germline CDR1 and CDR2 sequences are SNHLY and FYNNEI. There are 18 residues in the CDR3. V lost 4 bases, J lost 0 bases, and 11 bases stayed unmatched. Repertoires were generated with immunoSEQ multiplex PCR, while TCRdb's copy carries only in-frame clones and drops some. The sample gives about 730 clones, 85% to 95% of which show up once; about 4% is in the top ten. Time point specified: neoterminal ileum biopsy at postoperative endoscopy, about 6 months after surgery. Sequenced: ileal tissue. The chain couples TRBV2 to TRBJ2-1, with 8 bases aligning to TRBD2. The sequence derives from an adult with Crohn's disease. The CDR3 nucleotides read TGTGCCAGCAGTGGGGCTAGCGGGCGAGAGAGCTCCTACAATGAGCAGTTCTTC. This translates into CASSGASGRESSYNEQFF. The variable domain in full, with the rest retrieved from reference TRBV2 and TRBJ2-1, is EPEVTQTPSHQVTQMGQEVILRCVPISNHLYFYWYRQILGQKVEFLVSFYNNEISEKSEIFDDQFSVERPDGSNFTLKIRSTKLEDSAMYFCASSGASGRESSYNEQFFGPGTRLTVL.